Below are 31 T cell receptor beta chains sequenced from a single sample in a study of OX40 agonist ivuxolimab in advanced cancers. The method was immunoSEQ multiplex PCR; TCRdb's version includes in-frame clones alone and lacks a portion of them. Counted here are some 95,000 clones, about 85% occurring once; the ten biggest clones make up 3% to 4%. The sample consisted of CD4+ or CD8+ T cells sorted from blood, taken in a trial of the OX40 agonist ivuxolimab. These receptors were collected from an adult with an advanced solid tumor such as melanoma, head and neck, liver or kidney cancer.

The chain uses TRBV6-5 and TRBJ2-3; D gene unclear. Trimming removed 2 bases at V and 1 base at J, with 7 bases between. Germline V lookup: CDR1 MNHEY, CDR2 SVGAGI. CDR3 length: 14 residues. In DNA form, the CDR3 reads TGTGCCAGCAGTTACAGCCCCGGCACAGATACGCAGTATTTT. Protein product: CASSYSPGTDTQYF.

This sequence joins TRBV5-4 and TRBJ2-5, with D possibly matching TRBD1 (6 bases). The CDR3 consists of 15 residues. CDR1 is SGHNT and CDR2 is YYREEE in the germline V gene (reference sequence). Deletions cut 6 bases from V and 1 base from J, with 16 bases between. CDR3 loop: CASNPKTGSQETQYF. CDR3 in DNA: TGTGCCAGCAACCCCAAAACAGGGTCCCAAGAGACCCAGTACTTC.

The V gene is TRBV11-3, the J gene TRBJ2-3; no firm D call. The V and J ends lost 0 bases and 5 bases respectively, with 6 bases between them. The CDR3 sequence is 13 residues long. The germline CDR1 and CDR2 sequences are SGHNT and YENEEA. This chain's CDR3 is CASSLDNGDTQYF. CDR3 in DNA: TGTGCCAGCAGCTTAGATAACGGAGATACGCAGTATTTT.

The chain combines TRBV11-1 with TRBJ2-2; TRBD1 matches 10 bases. CDR1 and CDR2 from the germline V gene are SGHAT and FQDESV (reference sequence). This CDR3 is 16 amino acids long. The ends lost 5 bases at V and 3 bases at J; junction bases unmatched: 6. CDR3 DNA: TGTGCCAGCAGCGCTCAGACAGGGGGCGACACCGGGGAGCTGTTTTTT. Translation gives CASSAQTGGDTGELFF. Full variable domain (rest looked up from reference TRBV11-1 and TRBJ2-2): EAEVAQSPRYKITEKSQAVAFWCDPISGHATLYWYRQILGQGPELLVQFQDESVVDDSQLPKDRFSAERLKGVDSTLKIQPAELGDSAMYLCASSAQTGGDTGELFFGEGSRLTVL.

This clone was counted only a few times. The chain combines TRBV10-1 with TRBJ1-5; no clear D gene. The ends were cut back, 10 bases at V and 0 bases at J, with 10 bases in the middle. Germline CDR1 and CDR2: WNHNN and SYGVQD (reference sequence). This CDR3 spans 13 amino acids. The chain's CDR3 is CAIIRGSNQPQHF. The CDR3 DNA is TGCGCCATAATCAGAGGTAGCAATCAGCCCCAGCATTTT.

The V and J genes are TRBV9 and TRBJ2-2; D assignment may be TRBD1 or TRBD2 (5 bases each). Germline CDR1 is SGDLS and CDR2 is YYNGEE. CDR3 length: 15 amino acids. Trimming took off 1 base at V and 2 bases at J, with 9 bases between the two ends. DNA for the CDR3: TGTGCCAGCAGCGTATGGGGGAGTAACACCGGGGAGCTGTTTTTT. Its protein is CASSVWGSNTGELFF.

J is TRBJ2-7 and V is TRBV7-9; D remains ambiguous. The CDR3 has 12 amino acids. CDR1 and CDR2 (germline): SEHNR, FQNEAQ (reference sequence). V lost 4 bases, J lost 5 bases, and 9 bases lay in between. The DNA for the CDR3 is TGTGCCAGCAGCTCCGCTCAGAACGAGCAGTACTTC. It specifies CASSSAQNEQYF.

The chain employs TRBV6-5 and TRBJ2-7; 8 nucleotides match TRBD1. V lost 6 bases to trimming and J lost 5 bases; unmatched junction nucleotides: 12. Germline loops: CDR1 MNHEY, CDR2 SVGAGI. The CDR3 is made up of 15 amino acids. CDR3 nucleotide sequence: TGTGCCAGCAGCCCCCTCGGACAGGGAGTCCACGAGCAGTACTTC. Its translation is CASSPLGQGVHEQYF.

This chain connects TRBV6-5 to TRBJ1-2; TRBD1 is a possible D gene (6 bases). Germline loops: CDR1 MNHEY, CDR2 SVGAGI. The CDR3 totals 13 residues. Deletions cut 4 bases from V and 7 bases from J, with 13 bases between. The CDR3 region is CASSSGGGAGYTF. The DNA for the CDR3 is TGTGCCAGCAGTTCGGGGGGGGGCGCTGGCTACACCTTC.

The chain employs TRBV29-1 and TRBJ2-1; no clear D gene. V lost 3 bases, J lost 8 bases, and 8 bases lay in between. Germline CDR1 reads SQVTM; CDR2 reads ANQGSEA. The CDR3 totals 11 residues. The CDR3 sequence is CSVDWGDEQFF. Written as DNA, the CDR3 is TGCAGCGTTGATTGGGGTGATGAGCAGTTCTTC.

The chain is built from TRBV7-2 and TRBJ2-5; D not resolved. The CDR3 sequence is 14 residues long. With 0 bases removed from V and 5 bases from J, the gap between germline ends came to 10 bases. CDR1 is SGHTA, CDR2 FQGNSA, per germline. The CDR3 spells CASSLAVGSETQYF. CDR3 DNA: TGTGCCAGCAGCTTAGCGGTGGGAAGTGAGACCCAGTACTTC.

This sequence joins TRBV7-6 and TRBJ2-7, with D tentatively TRBD1 (5 bases). Germline V gives CDR1 SGHVS, CDR2 FNYEAQ. The length of the CDR3 is 17 residues. Trimming removed 1 base from V and 6 bases from J, with 22 bases in between. The CDR3 DNA is TGTGCCAGCAGCTTAGTTCCCCCTACAGGAGTCCCCCTCGAGCAGTACTTC. This gives the protein CASSLVPPTGVPLEQYF.

A remark on this clone: The same CDR3 also results from other DNA sequences found in this sample. This sequence joins TRBV6-5 and TRBJ1-1; D remains ambiguous. The CDR3 runs 13 residues. Germline V gene sequence: CDR1 MNHEY, CDR2 SVGAGI. V lost 2 bases, J lost 1 base, and 5 bases lay in between. CDR3 protein: CASSYSENTEAFF. CDR3 sequence (DNA): TGTGCCAGCAGTTACAGCGAGAACACTGAAGCTTTCTTT.

The V and J genes are TRBV6-1 and TRBJ2-7; 11 bases are shared with TRBD2. CDR3 length equals 13 residues. Germline V lookup: CDR1 MNHNS, CDR2 SASEGT. After removal of 5 bases from V and 3 bases from J, the junction contained 0 bases not matched to a gene. The CDR3 DNA reads TGTGCCAGCAGTACTAGCGGGAGCTACGAGCAGTACTTC. This encodes CASSTSGSYEQYF.

The chain carries TRBV28 and TRBJ1-1; 10 bases are a match to TRBD1. The V gene end was trimmed by 6 bases and the J gene end by 0 bases; junction bases not matched to a gene: 7. This CDR3 is 16 amino acids long. CDR1 is MDHEN and CDR2 is SYDVKM in the germline V gene. This CDR3 is CASRMTGGLMNTEAFF. Here the CDR3 DNA reads TGTGCCAGCAGGATGACAGGGGGCCTGATGAACACTGAAGCTTTCTTT.

V is TRBV27 and J is TRBJ1-6, with TRBD1 matching over 7 bases. CDR3 length: 12 residues. After removal of 6 bases from V and 14 bases from J, the junction contained 7 bases not matched to a gene. Germline CDR1 is MNHEY and CDR2 is SMNVEV (reference sequence). CDR3 in DNA: TGTGCCAGCAGCCTCAGGGGGAGAGCCCTCCACTTT. Encoded protein: CASSLRGRALHF.

This chain joins TRBV27 and TRBJ1-4; D ambiguous. Trimming took off 2 bases at V and 0 bases at J, with 13 bases between the two ends. In germline, CDR1 is MNHEY, CDR2 SMNVEV (reference sequence). The CDR3 has 17 residues. The CDR3 here is CASSLLSDGTTNEKLFF. The DNA of the CDR3 is TGTGCCAGCAGTTTACTCTCGGACGGGACAACTAATGAAAAACTGTTTTTT.

The J gene is TRBJ2-7, the V gene TRBV5-1, with a possible D match to TRBD2 (6 bases). This CDR3 region has 14 residues. Trimming shortened V by 4 bases and J by 3 bases, and 14 bases separated the two germline ends. Germline-derived CDR1 and CDR2 are SGHRS and YFSETQ. The CDR3 sequence: CASSPGGDLYEQYF. In nucleotides, the CDR3 is TGCGCCAGCAGCCCAGGAGGGGACCTCTACGAGCAGTACTTC.

This chain uses TRBV7-2 with TRBJ2-7; D possibly uses TRBD1 or TRBD2 (5 bases each). Trimming took 4 bases from V and 5 from J, leaving 15 bases between them. Looked up from germline, CDR1 is SGHTA and CDR2 is FQGNSA. The CDR3 spans 14 residues. For the CDR3, the DNA is TGTGCCAGCAGCTACCAGGGAAGGAGGAACGAGCAGTACTTC. Residues: CASSYQGRRNEQYF.

The CDR3 reads CASSFGTSGLKEQFF. The CDR3 bases are TGTGCCAGCAGTTTCGGGACTAGCGGGCTCAAGGAGCAGTTCTTC. The chain combines TRBV6-5 with TRBJ2-1; TRBD2 matches at 12 bases. This CDR3 has 15 residues. Unmatched junction bases numbered 8, after V lost 4 bases and J lost 10 bases. The germline V gene encodes CDR1 MNHEY and CDR2 SVGAGI.

This chain uses TRBV7-8 with TRBJ1-5; weak D call: TRBD1 (6 bases). CDR1 is SGHVS and CDR2 is FQNEAQ in the germline V gene. V was pared by 1 base and J by 3 bases, with 13 bases between. The CDR3 has 16 amino acids. The CDR3 DNA sequence: TGTGCCAGCAGCTTAGGTAGGGGGTTTGACAATCAGCCCCAGCATTTT. Its translation is CASSLGRGFDNQPQHF.

The chain links TRBV4-1 to TRBJ2-3; D perhaps matches TRBD1 (5 bases). Trimming pared 0 bases from V and 4 bases from J, leaving 11 bases between. The CDR3 contains 15 residues. Germline CDR1 reads MGHRA; CDR2 reads YSYEKL. The CDR3 DNA reads as TGCGCCAGCAGCCAAGATAGGACACCCGCAGATACGCAGTATTTT. Translated: CASSQDRTPADTQYF.

This chain connects TRBV5-1 to TRBJ2-7; 8 positions match TRBD2. V lost 4 bases, J lost 5 bases, and 17 bases stayed unmatched. The CDR3 runs to 17 residues. Germline V gene lookup returns CDR1 SGHRS and CDR2 YFSETQ. The CDR3 nucleotides are TGCGCCAGCAGCCCACCCGGAGGGGCGGGAGGAGGGGACGAGCAGTACTTC. It is translated as CASSPPGGAGGGDEQYF.

This rearrangement joins TRBV28 to TRBJ2-7, with D uncertain. Trimming shortened V by 4 bases and J by 4 bases, and 14 bases separated the two germline ends. The CDR3 length is 14 residues. Germline V gives CDR1 MDHEN, CDR2 SYDVKM. The CDR3: CASSSLGYTYEQYF. The CDR3 DNA sequence: TGTGCCAGCAGTTCACTTGGGTACACGTACGAGCAGTACTTC.

The CDR3 protein is CASSVSGENTGELFF. CDR3 DNA: TGTGCCAGCAGTGTGAGTGGAGAGAACACCGGGGAGCTGTTTTTT. This chain joins TRBV6-4 and TRBJ2-2; the D is unclear. Germline V lookup: CDR1 MRHNA, CDR2 SNTAGT. V was shortened by 4 bases and J by 1 base, with 10 bases between the two germline ends. CDR3 length: 15 amino acids.

The rearrangement uses TRBV6-1 and TRBJ2-1; D is unresolved. V was clipped by 2 bases and J by 7 bases, with 15 bases between them. CDR3 length: 15 amino acids. Germline V gene data show CDR1 as MNHNS and CDR2 as SASEGT. CDR3: CASSELVLSTNEQFF. CDR3 nucleotides: TGTGCCAGCAGTGAATTAGTCCTGAGTACGAATGAGCAGTTCTTC.

The chain combines TRBV7-9 with TRBJ2-3; TRBD2 agrees at 8 bases. Germline V lookup: CDR1 SEHNR, CDR2 FQNEAQ (reference sequence). CDR3 length equals 15 residues. V was clipped by 4 bases and J by 4 bases; unmatched bases: 7. CDR3 loop: CASSSRGGRADTQYF. As DNA, the CDR3 is TGTGCCAGCAGCTCCCGGGGGGGTAGAGCAGATACGCAGTATTTT. Using reference TRBV7-9 and TRBJ2-3 for the parts outside the CDR3, the full variable domain is DTGVSQNPRHKITKRGQNVTFRCDPISEHNRLYWYRQTLGQGPEFLTYFQNEAQLEKSRLLSDRFSAERPKGSFSTLEIQRTEQGDSAMYLCASSSRGGRADTQYFGPGTRLTVL.

This sequence joins TRBV28 and TRBJ2-7, with D possibly being TRBD2 (6 bases). Per germline, CDR1 MDHEN and CDR2 SYDVKM. Trimming left V 5 bases short and J 6 bases short, with 29 bases between. The CDR3 runs 18 residues. The CDR3 loop is CASSPRQWPGVGRSEQYF. The CDR3 DNA reads as TGTGCCAGCAGTCCCCGACAGTGGCCGGGAGTTGGGCGCTCCGAGCAGTACTTC.

The chain combines TRBV28 with TRBJ2-6; possible D gene TRBD1, 6 bases. Trimming pared 6 bases from V and 2 bases from J, leaving 11 bases between. The CDR3 covers 15 residues. The germline gives CDR1 MDHEN, CDR2 SYDVKM. In DNA form, the CDR3 reads TGTGCCAGCAGCCTCCCAGGGGCTGGGGCCAACGTCCTGACTTTC. As protein: CASSLPGAGANVLTF.

The V gene is TRBV7-9, the J gene TRBJ1-5; D not resolved. Germline assignment: CDR1 SEHNR and CDR2 FQNEAQ (reference sequence). V gave up 0 bases and J gave up 5 bases, with 2 bases separating them. CDR3 size: 12 residues. The CDR3 sequence: CASSLADQPQHF. CDR3 sequence (DNA): TGTGCCAGCAGCTTAGCAGATCAGCCCCAGCATTTT.

The gene calls are TRBV11-2 and TRBJ1-3, with unresolved D. Per germline, CDR1 SGHAT and CDR2 FQNNGV. This CDR3 is built from 15 residues. Trimming stripped 3 bases from V and 4 bases from J, with 13 bases between. The CDR3 nucleotides are TGTGCCAGCAGCTTTGCCGGGGTTGACGGAAACACCATATATTTT. It encodes CASSFAGVDGNTIYF.